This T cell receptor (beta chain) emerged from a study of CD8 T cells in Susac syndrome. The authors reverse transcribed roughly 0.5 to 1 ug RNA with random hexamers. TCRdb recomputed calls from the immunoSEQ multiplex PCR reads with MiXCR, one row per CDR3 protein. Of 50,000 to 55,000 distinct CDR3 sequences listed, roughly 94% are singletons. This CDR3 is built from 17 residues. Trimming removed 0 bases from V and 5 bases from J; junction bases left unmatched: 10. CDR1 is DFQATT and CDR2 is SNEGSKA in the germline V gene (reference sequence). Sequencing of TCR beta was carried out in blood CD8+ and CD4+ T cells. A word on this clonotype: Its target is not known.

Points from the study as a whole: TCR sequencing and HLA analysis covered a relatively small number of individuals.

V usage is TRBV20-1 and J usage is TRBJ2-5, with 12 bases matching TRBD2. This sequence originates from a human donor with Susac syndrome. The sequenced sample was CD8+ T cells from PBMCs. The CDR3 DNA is TGCAGTGCTAGAGATCCAACTAGCGGGGGGCCCTCGGAGACCCAGTACTTC. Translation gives CSARDPTSGGPSETQYF.